This T cell receptor beta chain was captured by sequencing in a study of regulatory T cells in long-lasting Graves disease. Both iRepertoire HTBI primers and Arm-PCR of CDR3 regions were used to build the TCR beta libraries. From the multiplex PCR reads, TCRdb called clonotypes with MiXCR, one entry per CDR3 protein. The repertoire holds almost 350,000 distinct CDR3 sequences, with roughly a fifth as singletons. Findings and limits, study-wide: Small numbers of samples may have cut accuracy.

Stated time point: persistent/refractory GD, antithyroid drugs over 5 years with positive TRAb. Preparation of the TCR library used RNA extracted from PBMCs. The length of the CDR3 is 11 residues. V was shortened by 4 bases and J by 7 bases, with 10 bases between the two germline ends. Germline loops: CDR1 GTSNPN, CDR2 SVGIG (reference sequence). This clonotype occurred a few times. Its antigen remains unknown. This specimen consisted of peripheral blood mononuclear cells (PBMCs), obtained when the disease was refractory, from a patient treated with antithyroid drugs. V is TRBV30 and J is TRBJ1-1; no definite D call. This clonotype was sampled from a female donor with Graves disease. The CDR3 nucleotides are TGTGCCTGGACCCTCGAGGGTGAAGCTTTCTTT. Translated: CAWTLEGEAFF.